The sequence of this T cell receptor (beta chain) was determined in a study of cytomegalovirus exposure and HLA in healthy donors. Findings of the study overall: Rare sequences made up most TCRs, while some public TCRs were found in many donors. A prior analysis recorded that most TCR beta V segments were productive about 87% or about 30% of the time.

The PCR had 60 Vbeta and 13 Jbeta primers. Method: immunoSEQ multiplex PCR; TCRdb's copy keeps in-frame clones and lacks some. The table includes over 60,000 clones, around 70% detected once. On this clone itself: Its target is unknown.

CDR3 length: 16 residues. V gave up 5 bases and J gave up 8 bases, with 24 bases separating them. The germline V gene encodes CDR1 SEHNR and CDR2 FQNEAQ (reference sequence). The sequence was obtained from a male donor in good health and CMV-seropositive. Input material: PBMCs. The rearrangement uses TRBV7-9 and TRBJ1-2; D gene unclear. CDR3 in DNA: TGTGCCAGCAGCGAACGGGAAGGGCGTGGGATGAGAGGCTACACCTTC. It is translated as CASSEREGRGMRGYTF.